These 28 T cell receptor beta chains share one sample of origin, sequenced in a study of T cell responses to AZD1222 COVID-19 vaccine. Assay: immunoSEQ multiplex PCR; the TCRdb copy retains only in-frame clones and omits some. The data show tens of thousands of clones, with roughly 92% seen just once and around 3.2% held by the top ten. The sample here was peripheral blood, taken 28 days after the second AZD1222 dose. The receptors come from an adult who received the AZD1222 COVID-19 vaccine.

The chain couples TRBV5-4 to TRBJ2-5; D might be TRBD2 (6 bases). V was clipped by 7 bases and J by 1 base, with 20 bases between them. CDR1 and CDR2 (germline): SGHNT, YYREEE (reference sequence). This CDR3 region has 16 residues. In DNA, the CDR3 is TGTGCCAGCGGTTTCGGGGCGCGGGGCCGCCAAGAGACCCAGTACTTC. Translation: CASGFGARGRQETQYF.

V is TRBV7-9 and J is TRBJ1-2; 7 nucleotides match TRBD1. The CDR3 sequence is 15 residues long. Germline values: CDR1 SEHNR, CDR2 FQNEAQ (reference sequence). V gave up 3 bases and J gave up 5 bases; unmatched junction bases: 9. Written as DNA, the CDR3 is TGTGCCAGCAGCTTGGTTTCCGGGACAGAGTATGGCTACACCTTC. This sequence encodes CASSLVSGTEYGYTF.

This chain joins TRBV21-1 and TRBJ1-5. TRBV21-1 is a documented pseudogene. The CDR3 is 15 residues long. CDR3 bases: TGTGCCAGCAGCAACGGGGCAGGGCTGAATCAGCCCCAGCATTTT. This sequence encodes CASSNGAGLNQPQHF.

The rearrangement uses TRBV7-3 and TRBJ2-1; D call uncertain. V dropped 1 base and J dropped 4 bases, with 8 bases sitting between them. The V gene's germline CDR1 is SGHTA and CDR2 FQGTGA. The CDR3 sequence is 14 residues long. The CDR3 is CASSLRADYNEQFF. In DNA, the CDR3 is TGTGCCAGCAGCTTAAGGGCGGATTACAATGAGCAGTTCTTC.

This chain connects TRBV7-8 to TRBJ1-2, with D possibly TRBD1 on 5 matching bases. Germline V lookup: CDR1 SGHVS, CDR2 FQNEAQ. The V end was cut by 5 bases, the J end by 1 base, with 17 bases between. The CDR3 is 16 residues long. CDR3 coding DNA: TGTGCCAGCAGCCCTCTGAAAAAGGGGTTTAACTATGGCTACACCTTC. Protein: CASSPLKKGFNYGYTF.

CDR3 coding DNA: TGCGCCAGCAGCCAAGAGCCACCGACCTATAATTCACCCCTCCACTTT. Its translation is CASSQEPPTYNSPLHF. The V gene is TRBV4-1, the J gene TRBJ1-6, with D unresolved. The CDR3 is 16 amino acids. In germline, CDR1 is MGHRA, CDR2 YSYEKL. The V gene lost 0 bases and the J gene lost 2 bases, with 8 bases spanning the gap.

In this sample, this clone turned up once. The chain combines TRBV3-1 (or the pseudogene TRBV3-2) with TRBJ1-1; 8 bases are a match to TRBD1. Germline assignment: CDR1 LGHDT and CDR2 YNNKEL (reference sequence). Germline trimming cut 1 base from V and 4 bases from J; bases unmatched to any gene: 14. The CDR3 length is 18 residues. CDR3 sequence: CASSQAADRGFEGTEAFF. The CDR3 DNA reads TGTGCCAGCAGCCAAGCGGCCGACAGGGGCTTTGAGGGCACTGAAGCTTTCTTT.

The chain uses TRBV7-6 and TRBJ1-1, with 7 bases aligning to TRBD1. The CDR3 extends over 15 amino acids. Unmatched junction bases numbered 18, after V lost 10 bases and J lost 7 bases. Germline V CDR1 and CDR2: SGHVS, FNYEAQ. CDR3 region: CATRNGWTGPIEAFF. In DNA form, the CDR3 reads TGTGCCACCCGCAATGGATGGACAGGCCCGATTGAAGCTTTCTTT.

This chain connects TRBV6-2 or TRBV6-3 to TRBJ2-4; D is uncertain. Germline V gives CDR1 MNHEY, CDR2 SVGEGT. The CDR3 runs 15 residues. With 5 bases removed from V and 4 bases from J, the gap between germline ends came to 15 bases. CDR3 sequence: CASSRPGYSKNIQYF. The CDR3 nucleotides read TGTGCCAGCAGTCGACCCGGCTACTCTAAAAACATTCAGTACTTC.

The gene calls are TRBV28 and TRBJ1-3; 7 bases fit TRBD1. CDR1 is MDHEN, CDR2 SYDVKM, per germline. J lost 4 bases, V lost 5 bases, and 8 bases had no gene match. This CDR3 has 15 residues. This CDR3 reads CASSPGGTAGNTIYF. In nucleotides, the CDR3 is TGTGCCAGCAGTCCCGGGGGGACAGCCGGAAACACCATATATTTT.

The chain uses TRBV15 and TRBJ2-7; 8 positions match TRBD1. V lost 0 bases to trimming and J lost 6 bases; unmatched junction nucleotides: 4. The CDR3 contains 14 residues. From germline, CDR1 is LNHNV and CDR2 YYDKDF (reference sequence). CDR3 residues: CATSREPRGLEQYF. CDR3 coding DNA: TGTGCCACCAGCAGAGAACCCAGGGGGCTCGAGCAGTACTTC. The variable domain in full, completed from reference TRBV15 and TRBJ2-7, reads DAMVIQNPRYQVTQFGKPVTLSCSQTLNHNVMYWYQQKSSQAPKLLFHYYDKDFNNEADTPDNFQSRRPNTSFCFLDIRSPGLGDTAMYLCATSREPRGLEQYFGPGTRLTVT.

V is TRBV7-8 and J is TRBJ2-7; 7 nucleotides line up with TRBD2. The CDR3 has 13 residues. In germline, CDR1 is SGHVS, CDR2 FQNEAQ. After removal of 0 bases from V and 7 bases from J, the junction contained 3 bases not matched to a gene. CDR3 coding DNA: TGTGCCAGCAGCTTAGCTGCCGGGGGGGAGCAGTACTTC. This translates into CASSLAAGGEQYF.

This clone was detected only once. The CDR3 region is CASSTHQGQPQHF. Here the CDR3 DNA reads TGTGCCAGCAGCACCCACCAGGGTCAGCCCCAGCATTTT. V is TRBV7-2 and J is TRBJ1-5; possible D gene TRBD1, 5 bases. This CDR3 is 13 amino acids long. In germline, CDR1 is SGHTA, CDR2 FQGNSA. Trimming removed 5 bases from V and 6 bases from J, with 11 bases in between.

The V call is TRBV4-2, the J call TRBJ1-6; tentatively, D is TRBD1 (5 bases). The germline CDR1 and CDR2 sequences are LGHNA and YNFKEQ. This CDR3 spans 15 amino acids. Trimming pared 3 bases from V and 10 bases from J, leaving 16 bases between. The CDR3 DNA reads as TGTGCCAGCAGCCAGGGGGGGTTCCGGACATCACCCCTCCACTTT. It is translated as CASSQGGFRTSPLHF.

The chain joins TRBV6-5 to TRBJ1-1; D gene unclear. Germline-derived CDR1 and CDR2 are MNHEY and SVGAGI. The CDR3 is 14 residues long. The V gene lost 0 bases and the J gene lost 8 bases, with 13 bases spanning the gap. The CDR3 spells CASSYSRRLDEAFF. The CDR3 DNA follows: TGTGCCAGCAGTTACTCGAGGAGGCTTGACGAAGCTTTCTTT.

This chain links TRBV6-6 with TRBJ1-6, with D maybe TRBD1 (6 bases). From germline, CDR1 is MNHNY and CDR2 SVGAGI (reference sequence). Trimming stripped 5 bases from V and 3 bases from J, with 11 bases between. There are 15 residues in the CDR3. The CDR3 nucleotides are TGTGCCAGCAGTCTCAGGGGAAACTATAATTCACCCCTCCACTTT. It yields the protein CASSLRGNYNSPLHF.

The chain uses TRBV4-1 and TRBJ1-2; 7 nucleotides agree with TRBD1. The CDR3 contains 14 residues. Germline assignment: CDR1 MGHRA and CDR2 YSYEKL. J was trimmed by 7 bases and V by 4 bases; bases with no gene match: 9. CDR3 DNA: TGCGCCAGCAGCCTTTCCAGGGGGGTGGGTGGCTACACCTTC. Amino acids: CASSLSRGVGGYTF.

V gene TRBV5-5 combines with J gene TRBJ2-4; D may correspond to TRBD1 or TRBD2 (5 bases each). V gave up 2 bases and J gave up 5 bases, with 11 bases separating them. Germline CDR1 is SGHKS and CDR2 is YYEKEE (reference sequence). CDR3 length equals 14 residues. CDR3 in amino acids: CASSLRGRENIQYF. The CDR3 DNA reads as TGTGCCAGCAGCTTAAGGGGACGGGAAAACATTCAGTACTTC.

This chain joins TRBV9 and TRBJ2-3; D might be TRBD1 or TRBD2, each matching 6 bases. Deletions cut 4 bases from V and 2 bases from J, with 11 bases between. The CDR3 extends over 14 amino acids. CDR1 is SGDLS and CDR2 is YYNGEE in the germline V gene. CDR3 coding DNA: TGTGCCAGCAGCCGGAGGGGGGACACAGATACGCAGTATTTT. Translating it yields CASSRRGDTDTQYF.

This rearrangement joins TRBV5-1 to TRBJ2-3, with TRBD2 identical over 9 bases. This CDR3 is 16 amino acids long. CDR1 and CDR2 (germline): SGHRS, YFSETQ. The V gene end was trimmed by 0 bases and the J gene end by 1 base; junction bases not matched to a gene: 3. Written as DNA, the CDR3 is TGCGCCAGCAGCTTGGCCAAGCGGGGGGGCACAGATACGCAGTATTTT. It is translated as CASSLAKRGGTDTQYF.

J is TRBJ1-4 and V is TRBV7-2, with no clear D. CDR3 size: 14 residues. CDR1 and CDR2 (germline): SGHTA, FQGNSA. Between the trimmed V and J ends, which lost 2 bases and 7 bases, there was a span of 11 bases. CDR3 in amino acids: CASSLNGVGEKLFF. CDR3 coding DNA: TGTGCCAGCAGCTTAAACGGAGTCGGTGAAAAACTGTTTTTT. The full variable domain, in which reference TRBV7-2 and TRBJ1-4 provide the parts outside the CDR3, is GAGVSQSPSNKVTEKGKDVELRCDPISGHTALYWYRQSLGQGLEFLIYFQGNSAPDKSGLPSDRFSAERTGGSVSTLTIQRTQQEDSAVYLCASSLNGVGEKLFFGSGTQLSVL.

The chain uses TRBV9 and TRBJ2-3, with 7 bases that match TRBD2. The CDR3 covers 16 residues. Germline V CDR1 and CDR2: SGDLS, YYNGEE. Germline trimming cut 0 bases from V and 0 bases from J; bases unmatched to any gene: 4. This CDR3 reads CASSVDPGGSTDTQYF. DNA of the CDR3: TGTGCCAGCAGCGTAGATCCGGGGGGAAGCACAGATACGCAGTATTTT.

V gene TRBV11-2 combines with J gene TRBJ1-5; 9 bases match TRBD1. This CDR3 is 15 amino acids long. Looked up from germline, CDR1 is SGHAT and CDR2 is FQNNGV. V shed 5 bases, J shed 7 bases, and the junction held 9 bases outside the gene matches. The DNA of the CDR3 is TGTGCCAGCAGCCCGGGGACAGGGTCAGGCCAGCCCCAGCATTTT. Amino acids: CASSPGTGSGQPQHF.

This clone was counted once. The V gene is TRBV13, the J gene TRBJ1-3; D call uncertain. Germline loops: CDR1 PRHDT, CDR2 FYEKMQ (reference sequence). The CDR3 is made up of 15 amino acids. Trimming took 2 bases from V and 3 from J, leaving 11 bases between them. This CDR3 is CASSLTGDGGNTIYF. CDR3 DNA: TGTGCCAGCAGCTTAACCGGGGATGGTGGAAACACCATATATTTT.

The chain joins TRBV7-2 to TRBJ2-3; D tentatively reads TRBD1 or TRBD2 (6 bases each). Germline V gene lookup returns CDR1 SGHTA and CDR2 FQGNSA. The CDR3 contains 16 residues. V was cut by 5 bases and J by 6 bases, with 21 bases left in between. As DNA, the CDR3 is TGTGCCAGCAGCGTACGAGGGGGGACCCCCTGGGATACGCAGTATTTT. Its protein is CASSVRGGTPWDTQYF. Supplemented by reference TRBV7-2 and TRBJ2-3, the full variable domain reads GAGVSQSPSNKVTEKGKDVELRCDPISGHTALYWYRQSLGQGLEFLIYFQGNSAPDKSGLPSDRFSAERTGGSVSTLTIQRTQQEDSAVYLCASSVRGGTPWDTQYFGPGTRLTVL.

Here the CDR3 DNA reads TGTGCCAGCAGCTTGCCATCCGGTACTGGAAACACCATATATTTT. This translates into CASSLPSGTGNTIYF. The chain joins TRBV5-5 to TRBJ1-3; D call uncertain. V lost 1 base and J 2 bases, leaving 10 bases between the germline ends. Germline CDR1 reads SGHKS; CDR2 reads YYEKEE (reference sequence). The CDR3 runs to 15 residues.

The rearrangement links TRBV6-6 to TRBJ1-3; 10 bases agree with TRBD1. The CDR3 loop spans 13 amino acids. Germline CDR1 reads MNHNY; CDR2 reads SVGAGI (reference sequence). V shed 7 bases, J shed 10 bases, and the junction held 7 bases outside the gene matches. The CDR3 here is CASTSGTGVTIYF. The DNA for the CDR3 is TGTGCCAGCACCTCCGGGACAGGGGTTACCATATATTTT.

Here the CDR3 reads CAISEGNRARVAFF. The CDR3 DNA follows: TGTGCCATCAGTGAGGGAAACAGGGCCCGTGTAGCTTTCTTT. The chain has TRBV10-3 and TRBJ1-1; TRBD1 might be the D (6 bases). The CDR3 consists of 14 residues. V shed 2 bases and J shed 10 bases, with 17 bases lying between them. Germline V gives CDR1 ENHRY, CDR2 SYGVKD.